Shown below are 31 T cell receptor beta chains from a single sample sequenced in a study of blood T cell repertoires in COVID-19. Clones were sequenced by immunoSEQ multiplex PCR, and TCRdb holds only the in-frame ones, with some missing. The table has about 270,000 clones, 82% seen once; the top ten hold less than 4%. Sequencing was done on a sample of peripheral blood. These receptors were taken from a woman between 18 and 29 years old with acute or convalescent COVID-19.

The chain links TRBV7-9 to TRBJ2-1; 11 nucleotides line up with TRBD2. V gave up 2 bases and J gave up 10 bases; unmatched junction bases: 7. This CDR3 spans 15 amino acids. Germline CDR1 is SEHNR and CDR2 is FQNEAQ (reference sequence). The CDR3 here is CASSLSLAGGGEQFF. CDR3 DNA sequence: TGTGCCAGCAGCTTATCCCTAGCGGGGGGTGGAGAGCAGTTCTTC.

The chain carries TRBV30 and TRBJ2-7; 8 positions agree with TRBD2. V was clipped by 1 base and J by 1 base; unmatched bases: 6. CDR1 is GTSNPN and CDR2 is SVGIG in the germline V gene (reference sequence). The CDR3 loop spans 15 amino acids. In nucleotides, the CDR3 is TGTGCCTGGAGTGCAGGACTAGCAGAATCCTACGAGCAGTACTTC. Translation gives CAWSAGLAESYEQYF.

J is TRBJ2-2 and V is TRBV7-3; 12 bases align to TRBD1. Germline V gives CDR1 SGHTA, CDR2 FQGTGA. The junction had 5 bases not matched to a gene; V was cut back by 4 bases and J by 5 bases. This CDR3 has 16 amino acids. For the CDR3, the DNA is TGTGCCAGCAGCTCGCCGGGACAGGGGGCAACCGGGGAGCTGTTTTTT. Translated: CASSSPGQGATGELFF.

This clone was detected only once. V and J are TRBV6-5 and TRBJ2-2; the match to TRBD2 covers 8 bases. The CDR3 contains 14 residues. Germline V gene data show CDR1 as MNHEY and CDR2 as SVGAGI. Trimming took 8 bases from V and 3 from J; bases not matched to a gene: 5. Here the CDR3 DNA reads TGTGCCAGCCTGATCGGGGGGGACACCGGGGAGCTGTTTTTT. This encodes CASLIGGDTGELFF.

V usage is TRBV9 and J usage is TRBJ2-7; a possible D gene is TRBD2 (5 bases). The CDR3 runs 14 residues. Deletions cut 3 bases from V and 3 bases from J, with 13 bases between. Germline V gene data show CDR1 as SGDLS and CDR2 as YYNGEE. CDR3 nucleotides: TGTGCCAGCAGCGCCGACATCGAGGGCTACGAGCAGTACTTC. This encodes CASSADIEGYEQYF.

CDR3 protein: CASRRVGTGELFF. CDR3 coding DNA: TGTGCCAGCAGGAGGGTCGGGACCGGGGAGCTGTTTTTT. The chain carries TRBV9 and TRBJ2-2, with D possibly being TRBD2 (5 bases). Germline CDR1 SGDLS, CDR2 YYNGEE. Trimming took 5 bases from V and 5 from J, leaving 10 bases between them. The CDR3 length is 13 residues.

This rearrangement joins TRBV7-2 to TRBJ2-4; 8 bases line up with TRBD2. Germline V gene sequence: CDR1 SGHTA, CDR2 FQGNSA. CDR3 length equals 19 residues. V was clipped by 5 bases and J by 3 bases; unmatched bases: 18. In DNA, the CDR3 is TGTGCCAGCAGCCCCGTGTCTGGGGCGGGAGGACGGAGCAAAAACATTCAGTACTTC. This codes for CASSPVSGAGGRSKNIQYF.

This clone has more than one count but fewer than ten. This chain links TRBV2 with TRBJ2-3, with TRBD2 matching 7 bases. This CDR3 contains 15 residues. V shed 5 bases, J shed 2 bases, and the junction held 7 bases outside the gene matches. The germline V gene encodes CDR1 SNHLY and CDR2 FYNNEI. The CDR3 DNA follows: TGTGCCAGCAGTTTTGCGGGAGCCCCCACAGATACGCAGTATTTT. Its translation: CASSFAGAPTDTQYF.

V and J are TRBV6-2 or TRBV6-3 and TRBJ2-7; a weak D match, TRBD1 (6 bases). This CDR3 has 13 residues. Between the trimmed V and J ends, which lost 5 bases and 5 bases, there was a span of 13 bases. From germline, CDR1 is MNHEY and CDR2 SVGEGT. The CDR3 sequence is CASSRDRYDEQYF. The CDR3, as DNA: TGTGCCAGCAGTCGTGACAGGTACGACGAGCAGTACTTC.

In this sample, this clone turned up a few times. The chain joins TRBV13 to TRBJ2-6, with TRBD1 matching over 11 bases. The CDR3 contains 17 residues. With 5 bases clipped from V and 2 bases from J, the junction kept 5 bases outside the gene matches. The germline V gene has CDR1 PRHDT and CDR2 FYEKMQ (reference sequence). The CDR3, as DNA: TGTGCCAGCAGCCCGGGACAGGGGGGGACTGGGGCCAACGTCCTGACTTTC. This codes for CASSPGQGGTGANVLTF.

The chain has TRBV30 and TRBJ1-6; D not certain. Per germline, CDR1 GTSNPN and CDR2 SVGIG (reference sequence). V lost 2 bases and J 0 bases, leaving 11 bases between the germline ends. The CDR3 runs to 16 residues. The CDR3 nucleotides read TGTGCCTGGAGTTATGTCGGGAGCTCCTATAATTCACCCCTCCACTTT. Translated: CAWSYVGSSYNSPLHF.

The V gene is TRBV4-3, the J gene TRBJ1-1; 7 bases align to TRBD1. V dropped 1 base and J dropped 5; count of bases not matched to a gene: 7. Germline values: CDR1 LGHNA, CDR2 YSLEER. The CDR3 contains 15 residues. This CDR3 is CASSQVKARGTEAFF. The CDR3 DNA is TGCGCCAGCAGCCAAGTTAAAGCCAGGGGGACTGAAGCTTTCTTT.

J is TRBJ1-1 and V is TRBV18; 8 nucleotides align to TRBD1. The V segment lost 3 bases and the J segment 4 bases; nucleotides outside the gene matches: 1. The CDR3 consists of 13 residues. The germline gives CDR1 KGHSH, CDR2 LQKENI. The CDR3 is CASSPGQGTEAFF. The DNA for the CDR3 is TGTGCCAGCTCACCCGGACAGGGCACTGAAGCTTTCTTT.

V is TRBV11-3 and J is TRBJ2-1; D possibly corresponds to TRBD2 (6 bases). Germline V gene sequence: CDR1 SGHNT, CDR2 YENEEA. The V gene lost 5 bases and the J gene lost 4 bases, with 15 bases spanning the gap. CDR3 length: 15 residues. Here the CDR3 reads CASSQSGWTYNEQFF. The CDR3 DNA reads TGTGCCAGCAGCCAAAGCGGGTGGACTTACAATGAGCAGTTCTTC.

J is TRBJ2-1 and V is TRBV19; 14 bases fit TRBD2. The CDR3 covers 19 residues. Germline-derived CDR1 and CDR2 are LNHDA and SQIVND (reference sequence). V was clipped by 6 bases and J by 0 bases; unmatched bases: 10. As DNA, the CDR3 is TGTGCCAGTAGCCGCTTGACTAGCGGGAGGGGGAGCTCCTACAATGAGCAGTTCTTC. Amino acids: CASSRLTSGRGSSYNEQFF.

The gene calls are TRBV28 and TRBJ2-1; D perhaps matches TRBD2 (6 bases). Trimming left V 1 base short and J 1 base short, with 11 bases between. CDR1 MDHEN and CDR2 SYDVKM come from the germline V gene. The CDR3 extends over 16 amino acids. The CDR3 loop reads CASSLLRGRSYNEQFF. CDR3 sequence (DNA): TGTGCCAGCAGTTTATTGCGGGGTCGTTCCTACAATGAGCAGTTCTTC.

CDR3 nucleotides: TGTGCCAGCAGTTTAGGGACAGGGGTCGTGGGCGAAAAACTGTTTTTT. Translated, it gives CASSLGTGVVGEKLFF. V gene TRBV28 combines with J gene TRBJ1-4; the match to TRBD1 covers 10 bases. The CDR3 consists of 16 residues. Germline V gene data show CDR1 as MDHEN and CDR2 as SYDVKM. Trimming cost V 2 bases and J 8 bases; bases outside gene matches: 8. The variable domain in full, completed from reference TRBV28 and TRBJ1-4, reads DVKVTQSSRYLVKRTGEKVFLECVQDMDHENMFWYRQDPGLGLRLIYFSYDVKMKEKGDIPEGYSVSREKKERFSLILESASTNQTSMYLCASSLGTGVVGEKLFFGSGTQLSVL.

The chain carries TRBV7-6 and TRBJ2-3, with 7 bases lining up with TRBD2. The J segment lost 4 bases and the V segment lost 2 bases, leaving 12 bases of the junction unmatched. The CDR3 consists of 17 residues. In germline, CDR1 is SGHVS, CDR2 FNYEAQ. DNA of the CDR3: TGTGCCAGCAGCTTATATGGTTCGCGGGAGACGTCAGATACGCAGTATTTT. Its translation is CASSLYGSRETSDTQYF.

The CDR3 reads CASSFIRQGASTDTQYF. CDR3 coding DNA: TGTGCCAGCAGCTTCATAAGACAGGGGGCCAGCACAGATACGCAGTATTTT. The chain has TRBV7-6 and TRBJ2-3; TRBD1 agrees at 10 bases. V was pared by 3 bases and J by 0 bases, with 6 bases of the junction left unmatched. This CDR3 contains 17 residues. The germline V gene has CDR1 SGHVS and CDR2 FNYEAQ.

The gene calls are TRBV24-1 and TRBJ2-1; D gene ambiguous. The CDR3 has 13 amino acids. Deletions cut 2 bases from V and 2 bases from J, with 3 bases between. The germline gives CDR1 KGHDR, CDR2 SFDVKD. The CDR3 DNA reads TGTGCCACCAGTGATTCAGCCTACAATGAGCAGTTCTTC. It specifies CATSDSAYNEQFF.

CDR3 loop: CSVGGTTSGNTIYF. CDR3 bases: TGCAGCGTGGGAGGGACAACTTCTGGAAACACCATATATTTT. This chain connects TRBV29-1 to TRBJ1-3, with D perhaps TRBD1 (6 bases). Germline V gene data show CDR1 as SQVTM and CDR2 as ANQGSEA. The CDR3 length is 14 residues. Deletions cut 6 bases from V and 1 base from J, with 13 bases between.

The J gene is TRBJ2-7, the V gene TRBV29-1; maybe TRBD1 (5 bases). The CDR3 spans 14 residues. CDR1 is SQVTM and CDR2 is ANQGSEA in the germline V gene. The V gene lost 4 bases and the J gene lost 3 bases, with 16 bases spanning the gap. CDR3 bases: TGCAGCGTTGCCGGCAGGGCGGCCGACTACGAGCAGTACTTC. This encodes CSVAGRAADYEQYF.

The chain joins TRBV7-3 to TRBJ2-1; 12 bases line up with TRBD2. This CDR3 comprises 17 residues. The germline V gene encodes CDR1 SGHTA and CDR2 FQGTGA. V trimming: 1 base; J trimming: 8 bases; junction bases outside the gene matches: 9. CDR3 bases: TGTGCCAGCAGCTTAATAGGTCGACTAGCGGGAGACTATGAGCAGTTCTTC. This gives the protein CASSLIGRLAGDYEQFF.

The chain is built from TRBV28 and TRBJ1-2; 9 positions match TRBD1. V lost 8 bases and J lost 8; bases outside the gene matches: 15. Germline V gives CDR1 MDHEN, CDR2 SYDVKM. The length of the CDR3 is 15 residues. The CDR3: CASRKLDRTGDGYTF. The CDR3 DNA follows: TGTGCCAGCCGAAAATTGGATCGGACAGGGGACGGCTACACCTTC.

The rearrangement joins TRBV27 to TRBJ2-7; 8 bases agree with TRBD1. This CDR3 is built from 14 residues. The J segment lost 7 bases and the V segment lost 6 bases, leaving 11 bases of the junction unmatched. Germline CDR1 and CDR2: MNHEY and SMNVEV (reference sequence). CDR3 in amino acids: CASRTGAHSGEQYF. The CDR3 DNA reads as TGTGCCAGCAGGACAGGGGCCCACAGTGGGGAGCAGTACTTC.

The chain links TRBV7-2 to TRBJ1-4, with D maybe TRBD1 (5 bases). The length of the CDR3 is 16 residues. Per germline, CDR1 SGHTA and CDR2 FQGNSA. Deletions cut 0 bases from V and 0 bases from J, with 8 bases between. The CDR3 is CASSLASGATNEKLFF. As DNA, the CDR3 is TGTGCCAGCAGCTTAGCGTCGGGGGCAACTAATGAAAAACTGTTTTTT.

CDR3 protein: CASTNKETASSYNSPLHF. The CDR3 DNA follows: TGTGCCAGCACCAACAAAGAGACAGCCTCCTCCTATAATTCACCCCTCCACTTT. V gene TRBV21-1 combines with J gene TRBJ1-6; the DNA was not used to check the table's D call, TRBD1. TRBV21-1 is a listed pseudogene. The CDR3 contains 18 residues.

The chain links TRBV6-5 to TRBJ1-1; weak D call: TRBD1 (6 bases). V was cut by 3 bases and J by 3 bases, with 11 bases left in between. Germline CDR1 and CDR2: MNHEY and SVGAGI. The CDR3 sequence is 14 residues long. In nucleotides, the CDR3 is TGTGCCAGCAGTTATTCCTACAGGGACACTGAAGCTTTCTTT. Protein product: CASSYSYRDTEAFF.

This clone appeared once. This chain links TRBV30 with TRBJ1-1; D uncertain. The CDR3 is 13 amino acids. CDR1 and CDR2 from the germline V gene are GTSNPN and SVGIG (reference sequence). The V and J ends lost 0 bases and 1 base respectively, with 6 bases between them. CDR3 in DNA: TGTGCCTGGAGTGTAAGCAAGAACACTGAAGCTTTCTTT. Protein product: CAWSVSKNTEAFF.

Details on this clone: Other DNA variants within this sample encode the same CDR3. The chain links TRBV10-1 to TRBJ1-1; TRBD1 matches at 7 bases. Germline loops: CDR1 WNHNN, CDR2 SYGVQD (reference sequence). The CDR3 length is 14 residues. J lost 0 bases, V lost 4 bases, and 2 bases had no gene match. DNA for the CDR3: TGCGCCAGCAGTGCGGGGACAGTGAACACTGAAGCTTTCTTT. This sequence encodes CASSAGTVNTEAFF.

CDR3 sequence: CASSHQQDRGVPAVEQYF. The CDR3 DNA sequence: TGCGCCAGCAGCCACCAACAAGACAGGGGTGTCCCAGCGGTCGAGCAGTACTTC. The chain joins TRBV5-1 to TRBJ2-7; TRBD1 agrees at 8 bases. The trim removed 4 bases at V and 6 bases at J, leaving 21 bases unmatched. This CDR3 is built from 18 residues. Germline-derived CDR1 and CDR2 are SGHRS and YFSETQ.